This entry lists 26 T cell receptor beta chains sequenced from one sample in a study of T cell repertoires in cytomegalovirus infection. MiXCR was run by TCRdb on the reads, yielding one entry per CDR3 protein. The sample carries under 200,000 distinct CDR3 sequences, roughly 9% recorded once. The sequenced material came from PBMCs. The receptors stem from a human donor in good health (CMV status not recorded). Some clones in this sample may be carry-over from other donors' samples.

Ten or more counts support this clonotype. The V and J genes are TRBV12-3 or TRBV12-4 and TRBJ2-1, with 8 nucleotides matching TRBD2. The CDR3 is made up of 16 amino acids. Losses at the gene ends were 7 bases for V and 4 bases for J; bases not matched to a gene: 12. CDR3 loop: CASTPTSANLYNEQFF. Here the CDR3 DNA reads TGTGCCAGCACTCCGACTAGCGCCAATTTATACAATGAGCAGTTCTTC.

In its sample, this clonotype was seen many times. V usage is TRBV20-1 and J usage is TRBJ2-7; 10 nucleotides agree with TRBD1. The trim removed 7 bases at V and 3 bases at J, leaving 6 bases unmatched. The CDR3 sequence is 13 residues long. Germline CDR1 is DFQATT and CDR2 is SNEGSKA (reference sequence). CDR3 in DNA: TGCAGTGTTCCGGGACAGGGGAACTACGAGCAGTACTTC. It codes for CSVPGQGNYEQYF.

In this sample, this clonotype turned up a few times. The rearrangement joins TRBV3-1 to TRBJ1-6, with no clear D. The CDR3 spans 12 residues. The V end was cut by 2 bases, the J end by 9 bases, with 5 bases between. The germline gives CDR1 LGHDT, CDR2 YNNKEL (reference sequence). The CDR3 sequence is CASSQLGSPLHF. CDR3 DNA: TGTGCCAGCAGCCAATTGGGTTCACCCCTCCACTTT.

V gene TRBV15 combines with J gene TRBJ1-5; D is ambiguous. The CDR3 has 14 residues. Trimming took off 0 bases at V and 2 bases at J, with 5 bases between the two ends. Germline CDR1 is LNHNV and CDR2 is YYDKDF (reference sequence). DNA for the CDR3: TGTGCCACCAGCAGAGATGCCGGCAATCAGCCCCAGCATTTT. This translates into CATSRDAGNQPQHF.

The sample holds many counts of this clonotype. The chain carries TRBV12-3 or TRBV12-4 and TRBJ1-1; 10 nucleotides match TRBD1. J gave up 0 bases and V 5 bases, and 12 bases lay outside the gene matches. This CDR3 is 18 amino acids long. The CDR3 reads CASSPIDRGLWMNTEAFF. DNA for the CDR3: TGTGCCAGCAGTCCCATCGACAGGGGGCTGTGGATGAACACTGAAGCTTTCTTT.

The chain is built from TRBV7-8 and TRBJ1-6; 9 bases agree with TRBD1. The CDR3 length is 14 residues. V was pared by 5 bases and J by 9 bases, with 5 bases of the junction left unmatched. Per germline, CDR1 SGHVS and CDR2 FQNEAQ. The DNA for the CDR3 is TGTGCCAGCAGCCGAAGGGACAGGGTTTCACCCCTCCACTTT. Translating gives CASSRRDRVSPLHF.

This clonotype was detected many times. The chain carries TRBV7-2 and TRBJ2-4, with D perhaps TRBD1 (5 bases). The V end was cut by 5 bases, the J end by 9 bases, with 23 bases between. The CDR3 covers 16 residues. The V gene's germline CDR1 is SGHTA and CDR2 FQGNSA. The CDR3 sequence: CASSQGQAPPEVIQYF. CDR3 DNA: TGTGCCAGCAGCCAGGGTCAGGCCCCCCCTGAGGTCATTCAGTACTTC.

There are many counts of this clonotype. The V call is TRBV11-2, the J call TRBJ1-1; D gene unclear. The CDR3 spans 15 residues. The germline V gene has CDR1 SGHAT and CDR2 FQNNGV. V was shortened by 3 bases and J by 0 bases, with 11 bases between the two germline ends. CDR3 amino acids: CASSFTNILNTEAFF. The CDR3 coding sequence is TGTGCCAGCAGCTTCACGAACATCCTGAACACTGAAGCTTTCTTT. Drawing the rest from reference TRBV11-2 and TRBJ1-1, the complete variable domain is EAGVAQSPRYKIIEKRQSVAFWCNPISGHATLYWYQQILGQGPKLLIQFQNNGVVDDSQLPKDRFSAERLKGVDSTLKIQPAKLEDSAVYLCASSFTNILNTEAFFGQGTRLTVV.

The chain couples TRBV19 to TRBJ2-5; D is perhaps TRBD2 (5 bases). Germline CDR1 and CDR2: LNHDA and SQIVND (reference sequence). This CDR3 comprises 13 residues. V lost 1 base, J lost 7 bases, and 10 bases lay in between. CDR3 DNA sequence: TGTGCCAGTAGTATAGTATACGAGGGGACCCAGTACTTC. Its translation: CASSIVYEGTQYF.

This clonotype was picked up a small number of times. CDR3 in DNA: TGTGCCAGCAAGCTTTACTGGGACGAGCAGTACTTC. Protein sequence: CASKLYWDEQYF. The rearrangement links TRBV2 to TRBJ2-7; D not certain. Per the germline V gene, CDR1 is SNHLY and CDR2 is FYNNEI. V gave up 7 bases and J gave up 5 bases, with 12 bases separating them. The CDR3 is 12 residues long.

This clonotype appeared many times. The V gene is TRBV6-2 or TRBV6-3, the J gene TRBJ2-4, with D possibly being TRBD1 or TRBD2 (5 bases each). Germline V gene sequence: CDR1 MNHEY, CDR2 SVGEGT. V lost 6 bases to trimming and J lost 6 bases, with 12 bases between them. The CDR3 is made up of 13 amino acids. In DNA form, the CDR3 reads TGTGCCAGCAGCCGGGACGGAAGAAACATTCAGTACTTC. Its protein product is CASSRDGRNIQYF.

This clonotype was counted at least ten times. The rearrangement uses TRBV28 and TRBJ1-1; D is undetermined. The CDR3 contains 11 residues. From germline, CDR1 is MDHEN and CDR2 SYDVKM. The CDR3 is CISLGNTEAFF. The CDR3, as DNA: TGTATTTCCTTGGGGAACACTGAAGCTTTCTTT.

This clonotype was detected many times. The rearrangement links TRBV7-6 to TRBJ1-1; weak D call: TRBD1 (5 bases). The germline V and J ends were trimmed by 1 base and 3 bases, with 12 bases remaining between them. Germline V gives CDR1 SGHVS, CDR2 FNYEAQ. The CDR3 consists of 15 residues. The CDR3: CASSLGSRADTEAFF. The CDR3 nucleotides read TGTGCCAGCAGCTTAGGATCCAGGGCCGACACTGAAGCTTTCTTT. Combining the CDR3 with reference TRBV7-6 and TRBJ1-1 gives the whole variable domain GAGVSQSPRYKVTKRGQDVALRCDPISGHVSLYWYRQALGQGPEFLTYFNYEAQQDKSGLPNDRFSAERPEGSISTLTIQRTEQRDSAMYRCASSLGSRADTEAFFGQGTRLTVV.

This clonotype was picked up many times. V usage is TRBV7-2 and J usage is TRBJ2-4; 8 bases line up with TRBD2. V dropped 0 bases and J dropped 3; count of bases not matched to a gene: 13. Germline-derived CDR1 and CDR2 are SGHTA and FQGNSA. The CDR3 totals 19 residues. The CDR3 here is CASSLASYSGDKLKNIQYF. In DNA, the CDR3 is TGTGCCAGCAGCTTAGCTTCCTATAGCGGGGACAAGCTCAAAAACATTCAGTACTTC.

This clonotype was seen many times. J is TRBJ1-5 and V is TRBV12-3 or TRBV12-4; tentatively, D is TRBD1 (6 bases). V was shortened by 6 bases and J by 7 bases, with 16 bases between the two germline ends. The CDR3 consists of 14 residues. In DNA, the CDR3 is TGTGCCAGCAGCAGTGGGGGGGGCTGGCAGCCCCAGCATTTT. Its translation is CASSSGGGWQPQHF.

The chain couples TRBV5-4 to TRBJ1-1; D not resolved. This CDR3 has 17 amino acids. The V gene lost 4 bases and the J gene lost 1 base, with 20 bases spanning the gap. Germline-derived CDR1 and CDR2 are SGHNT and YYREEE (reference sequence). DNA of the CDR3: TGTGCCAGCAGCCCTGCCCGGGTTTCGTCGGGGAACACTGAAGCTTTCTTT. Translated, it gives CASSPARVSSGNTEAFF. The entire variable domain, with the rest obtained from reference TRBV5-4 and TRBJ1-1, is as follows: ETGVTQSPTHLIKTRGQQVTLRCSSQSGHNTVSWYQQALGQGPQFIFQYYREEENGRGNFPPRFSGLQFPNYSSELNVNALELDDSALYLCASSPARVSSGNTEAFFGQGTRLTVV.

This clonotype showed up just a few times. The J gene is TRBJ1-1, the V gene TRBV15; the D is unclear. From germline, CDR1 is LNHNV and CDR2 YYDKDF (reference sequence). CDR3 length: 15 amino acids. Trimming took off 0 bases at V and 4 bases at J, with 12 bases between the two ends. The CDR3 DNA sequence: TGTGCCACCAGCAGAGATCCGGGCCCCGGCACTGAAGCTTTCTTT. Amino acids: CATSRDPGPGTEAFF. Full variable domain (remainder filled in from reference TRBV15 and TRBJ1-1): DAMVIQNPRYQVTQFGKPVTLSCSQTLNHNVMYWYQQKSSQAPKLLFHYYDKDFNNEADTPDNFQSRRPNTSFCFLDIRSPGLGDTAMYLCATSRDPGPGTEAFFGQGTRLTVV.

This clonotype was seen at least ten times. V is TRBV28 and J is TRBJ2-6, with D possibly being TRBD1 or TRBD2 (5 bases each). The CDR3 loop spans 17 amino acids. Germline CDR1 reads MDHEN; CDR2 reads SYDVKM. V shed 6 bases and J shed 0 bases, with 15 bases lying between them. The CDR3 coding sequence is TGTGCCAGCAGGCCCCCGGGACCGAGCTCTGGGGCCAACGTCCTGACTTTC. This gives the protein CASRPPGPSSGANVLTF.

At least ten counts were recorded for this clonotype. The chain has TRBV12-3 or TRBV12-4 and TRBJ2-3, with D uncertain. The length of the CDR3 is 12 residues. Trimming removed 3 bases at V and 8 bases at J, with 9 bases between. The DNA for the CDR3 is TGTGCCAGCAGTTTTTCTCTCGGTACGCAGTATTTT. This codes for CASSFSLGTQYF.

This clonotype showed up many times. J is TRBJ1-2 and V is TRBV4-2; 7 nucleotides match TRBD1. This CDR3 contains 14 residues. Unmatched junction bases numbered 5, after V lost 0 bases and J lost 7 bases. The germline V gene encodes CDR1 LGHNA and CDR2 YNFKEQ. This CDR3 is CASSQEQGVGGYTF. Written as DNA, the CDR3 is TGTGCCAGCAGCCAAGAGCAGGGGGTAGGTGGCTACACCTTC.

This clonotype appeared many times. This chain uses TRBV7-9 with TRBJ1-4; D remains unclear. Germline CDR1 reads SEHNR; CDR2 reads FQNEAQ (reference sequence). Trimming cost V 4 bases and J 0 bases, with 6 bases left between them. The length of the CDR3 is 14 residues. This chain's CDR3 is CASSYGSTNEKLFF. The DNA of the CDR3 is TGTGCCAGCAGCTACGGCTCAACTAATGAAAAACTGTTTTTT.

This clonotype was recorded a few times. This chain's CDR3 is CASSPRDSFIDEQFF. The DNA for the CDR3 is TGTGCCAGTAGTCCGAGGGACAGCTTCATTGATGAGCAGTTCTTC. This sequence joins TRBV19 and TRBJ2-1; 7 bases are a match to TRBD1. Germline CDR1 reads LNHDA; CDR2 reads SQIVND (reference sequence). V dropped 5 bases and J dropped 8; count of bases not matched to a gene: 12. The CDR3 loop spans 15 amino acids.

The table lists this clonotype with many counts. The gene calls are TRBV19 and TRBJ2-5; TRBD2 might be the D (8 bases). The V gene's germline CDR1 is LNHDA and CDR2 SQIVND (reference sequence). This CDR3 is built from 17 residues. The germline V and J ends were trimmed by 7 bases and 1 base, with 22 bases remaining between them. CDR3 in DNA: TGTGCCAGTACTCCAGGGGGGACTAGTTTCCGCCAAGAGACCCAGTACTTC. Amino acid sequence: CASTPGGTSFRQETQYF.

The rearrangement uses TRBV19 and TRBJ2-3; no clear D gene. CDR3 size: 13 residues. Trimming pared 5 bases from V and 3 bases from J, leaving 9 bases between. In germline, CDR1 is LNHDA, CDR2 SQIVND (reference sequence). Here the CDR3 reads CASSVVGTDTQYF. CDR3 DNA: TGTGCCAGTAGTGTCGTGGGGACAGATACGCAGTATTTT.

The rearrangement links TRBV7-9 to TRBJ2-6; 7 nucleotides agree with TRBD1. The CDR3 loop spans 15 amino acids. CDR1 and CDR2 (germline): SEHNR, FQNEAQ (reference sequence). V lost 7 bases and J lost 2; bases outside the gene matches: 5. Here the CDR3 reads CASTLGTAGANVLTF. The CDR3 DNA is TGTGCCAGCACCCTAGGGACAGCTGGGGCCAACGTCCTGACTTTC.

In this sample, this clonotype turned up many times. J is TRBJ1-5 and V is TRBV28; 7 positions match TRBD1. This CDR3 spans 16 amino acids. CDR1 is MDHEN and CDR2 is SYDVKM in the germline V gene. The J segment lost 1 base and the V segment lost 5 bases, leaving 8 bases of the junction unmatched. The CDR3 here is CASSKPSDRSNQPQHF. The CDR3, as DNA: TGTGCCAGCAGTAAACCTTCGGACAGGAGCAATCAGCCCCAGCATTTT.